One and the same sample provided the 22 T cell receptor beta chains below, sequenced in a study of T cells after yellow fever vaccination. TCRdb redid the calling of the 5' RACE reads with MiXCR, one entry per CDR3 protein. The table lists about 120,000 distinct CDR3 sequences, 6.5% to 9% of them singletons. Sequences were derived from CD4+ T cells sorted from PBMCs, sampled more than 40 days after the first yellow fever vaccination. Source of these receptors: a man aged 18 to 35 who received the YFV17D yellow fever vaccine.

This clonotype was recorded many times. The gene calls are TRBV7-9 and TRBJ2-4; D could derive from TRBD1 or TRBD2 (5 bases each). This CDR3 spans 16 amino acids. Germline values: CDR1 SEHNR, CDR2 FQNEAQ (reference sequence). Trimming took 3 bases from V and 0 from J, leaving 12 bases between them. The CDR3 sequence: CASSFGDRGAKNIQYF. CDR3 nucleotide sequence: TGTGCCAGCAGCTTCGGGGATAGGGGAGCCAAAAACATTCAGTACTTC.

The genes are TRBV3-1 and TRBJ2-5, with 8 bases lining up with TRBD2. The CDR3 covers 18 residues. Trimming removed 3 bases from V and 4 bases from J; junction bases left unmatched: 16. Germline V CDR1 and CDR2: LGHDT, YNNKEL (reference sequence). The CDR3 region has the DNA TGTGCCAGCAGCCACCTGATGACGGGGGGGGTCTCGTCAGAGACCCAGTACTTC. Protein sequence: CASSHLMTGGVSSETQYF.

This clonotype occurred many times. The chain has TRBV24-1 and TRBJ2-3, with D unclear. Deletions cut 4 bases from V and 2 bases from J, with 6 bases between. The CDR3 length is 13 residues. CDR1 and CDR2 (germline): KGHDR, SFDVKD. CDR3: CATSDHVTDTQYF. The CDR3, as DNA: TGTGCCACCAGTGACCACGTCACAGATACGCAGTATTTT.

There are many counts of this clonotype. CDR3 sequence (DNA): TGTGCCAGCAGCCCCAGGACTAGCGCGTCCACAGATACGCAGTATTTT. This gives the protein CASSPRTSASTDTQYF. This chain uses TRBV7-2 with TRBJ2-3; 9 positions match TRBD2. There are 16 residues in the CDR3. CDR1 and CDR2 (germline): SGHTA, FQGNSA. V was clipped by 5 bases and J by 2 bases; unmatched bases: 8. Full variable domain (remainder filled in from reference TRBV7-2 and TRBJ2-3): GAGVSQSPSNKVTEKGKDVELRCDPISGHTALYWYRQSLGQGLEFLIYFQGNSAPDKSGLPSDRFSAERTGGSVSTLTIQRTQQEDSAVYLCASSPRTSASTDTQYFGPGTRLTVL.

This clonotype was counted at least ten times. The chain uses TRBV20-1 and TRBJ2-3, with D perhaps TRBD2 (5 bases). Germline V gene lookup returns CDR1 DFQATT and CDR2 SNEGSKA (reference sequence). The CDR3 has 16 residues. V gave up 3 bases and J gave up 6 bases, with 22 bases separating them. The CDR3 DNA follows: TGCAGTGCTAGTGTTTTCCTAGCTGGATCTAGTGATACGCAGTATTTT. Residues: CSASVFLAGSSDTQYF.

This clonotype was picked up many times. The chain employs TRBV20-1 and TRBJ1-1; perhaps TRBD1 as D (6 bases). The germline V gene encodes CDR1 DFQATT and CDR2 SNEGSKA (reference sequence). The CDR3 covers 15 residues. The V gene lost 2 bases and the J gene lost 1 base, with 14 bases spanning the gap. The CDR3 loop reads CSARRPGVWNTEAFF. The CDR3 bases are TGCAGTGCTAGACGGCCAGGGGTTTGGAACACTGAAGCTTTCTTT.

J is TRBJ2-3 and V is TRBV5-6; no clear D gene. Per the germline V gene, CDR1 is SGHDT and CDR2 is YYEEEE. The CDR3 is made up of 14 amino acids. The V end lost 0 bases, the J end lost 3 bases, and 8 bases lay between the germline ends. The CDR3 nucleotides are TGTGCCAGCAGCTTGGGTCCCTTTACAGATACGCAGTATTTT. Amino acid sequence: CASSLGPFTDTQYF.

This chain links TRBV5-6 with TRBJ2-5, with 7 bases fitting TRBD2. Trimming removed 0 bases from V and 2 bases from J; junction bases left unmatched: 4. This CDR3 comprises 15 residues. CDR1 is SGHDT and CDR2 is YYEEEE in the germline V gene. The CDR3 spells CASSLDRGGQETQYF. The CDR3 nucleotides read TGTGCCAGCAGCTTGGATCGCGGGGGACAAGAGACCCAGTACTTC.

This clonotype was seen repeatedly, ten times or more. The chain is built from TRBV20-1 and TRBJ2-1; D remains ambiguous. V was shortened by 8 bases and J by 5 bases, with 16 bases between the two germline ends. Germline V gene lookup returns CDR1 DFQATT and CDR2 SNEGSKA (reference sequence). The CDR3 sequence is 13 residues long. In nucleotides, the CDR3 is TGCAGTCCTAAAAGATTCCTTGACAATGAGCAGTTCTTC. As protein: CSPKRFLDNEQFF.

In this sample, this clonotype turned up many times. V is TRBV30 and J is TRBJ2-7; D is possibly TRBD2 (6 bases). The length of the CDR3 is 14 residues. Trimming shortened V by 1 base and J by 3 bases, and 13 bases separated the two germline ends. Per germline, CDR1 GTSNPN and CDR2 SVGIG (reference sequence). This CDR3 is CAWSDTGGGYEQYF. Written as DNA, the CDR3 is TGTGCCTGGAGTGATACTGGGGGAGGCTACGAGCAGTACTTC.

This clonotype came up many times. J is TRBJ2-7 and V is TRBV10-3, with 10 bases that match TRBD2. Trimming cost V 6 bases and J 3 bases; bases outside gene matches: 14. Germline V CDR1 and CDR2: ENHRY, SYGVKD. This CDR3 contains 17 residues. In nucleotides, the CDR3 is TGTGCCATCAGAGGAGGCGATAGCGGGGGGACTTTCTACGAGCAGTACTTC. Translating it yields CAIRGGDSGGTFYEQYF.

There are a few counts of this clonotype. The J gene is TRBJ2-3, the V gene TRBV7-2, with D hard to call. Per germline, CDR1 SGHTA and CDR2 FQGNSA. CDR3 length: 13 residues. The V gene lost 5 bases and the J gene lost 1 base, with 7 bases spanning the gap. CDR3: CASSPWGTDTQYF. The DNA for the CDR3 is TGTGCCAGCAGCCCCTGGGGCACAGATACGCAGTATTTT. The variable domain in full, with the rest retrieved from reference TRBV7-2 and TRBJ2-3, is GAGVSQSPSNKVTEKGKDVELRCDPISGHTALYWYRQSLGQGLEFLIYFQGNSAPDKSGLPSDRFSAERTGGSVSTLTIQRTQQEDSAVYLCASSPWGTDTQYFGPGTRLTVL.

This clonotype was found many times. The chain has TRBV5-1 and TRBJ1-1; 9 nucleotides align to TRBD1. CDR1 is SGHRS, CDR2 YFSETQ, per germline. The CDR3 has 15 amino acids. V dropped 4 bases and J dropped 4; count of bases not matched to a gene: 8. The CDR3 nucleotides read TGCGCCAGCAGCGGACTACAGGGGGCCGGCACTGAAGCTTTCTTT. Translation: CASSGLQGAGTEAFF.

This clonotype has ten or more counts. The chain employs TRBV5-1 and TRBJ2-7; D unresolved. CDR1 is SGHRS, CDR2 YFSETQ, per germline. The V end lost 0 bases, the J end lost 2 bases, and 3 bases lay between the germline ends. This CDR3 is 12 amino acids long. CDR3 DNA sequence: TGCGCCAGCAGCTTGGTTCCCTACGAGCAGTACTTC. Translating gives CASSLVPYEQYF.

At least ten counts were recorded for this clonotype. The V call is TRBV7-2, the J call TRBJ1-3, with D unresolved. V shed 1 base and J shed 0 bases, with 7 bases lying between them. Germline assignment: CDR1 SGHTA and CDR2 FQGNSA. The CDR3 extends over 15 amino acids. The CDR3 loop reads CASSLVSASGNTIYF. Here the CDR3 DNA reads TGTGCCAGCAGCTTAGTGTCAGCCTCTGGAAACACCATATATTTT.

Many counts were recorded for this clonotype. The junction departs from germline at one end; a sequencing error may be responsible. The CDR3 protein is CASSLGTGGMDF. Written as DNA, the CDR3 is TGTGCCAGCAGCTTAGGGACAGGGGGCATGGATTTT. The rearrangement joins TRBV7-2 to TRBJ2-3, with 11 bases lining up with TRBD1. CDR3 size: 12 residues. CDR1 is SGHTA, CDR2 FQGNSA, per germline.

This clonotype was recorded many times. This rearrangement joins TRBV5-1 to TRBJ2-3; D call uncertain. This CDR3 has 15 residues. Germline V gives CDR1 SGHRS, CDR2 YFSETQ. Trimming stripped 0 bases from V and 3 bases from J, with 11 bases between. The CDR3 DNA reads as TGCGCCAGCAGCTTGGGTAGTAAGGCAACAGATACGCAGTATTTT. Its protein product is CASSLGSKATDTQYF. Filled out from reference TRBV5-1 and TRBJ2-3, the complete variable domain reads KAGVTQTPRYLIKTRGQQVTLSCSPISGHRSVSWYQQTPGQGLQFLFEYFSETQRNKGNFPGRFSGRQFSNSRSEMNVSTLELGDSALYLCASSLGSKATDTQYFGPGTRLTVL.

This clonotype was counted ten times or more. The genes are TRBV10-2 and TRBJ1-1; D not resolved. CDR3 length: 11 residues. Trimming left V 9 bases short and J 1 base short, with 6 bases between. Germline V gene data show CDR1 as WSHSY and CDR2 as SAAADI. The CDR3 DNA is TGCGCCAGTGGCAGGAACACTGAAGCTTTCTTT. Protein sequence: CASGRNTEAFF.

Many counts were recorded for this clonotype. The chain combines TRBV27 with TRBJ1-1; D might be TRBD1 (5 bases). The CDR3 has 14 amino acids. CDR1 MNHEY and CDR2 SMNVEV come from the germline V gene (reference sequence). Trimming left V 2 bases short and J 4 bases short, with 11 bases between. The CDR3 coding sequence is TGTGCCAGCAGTTTAAATAGGGGAGGCACTGAAGCTTTCTTT. Translation gives CASSLNRGGTEAFF.

This clonotype was recorded at least ten times. The rearrangement joins TRBV7-2 to TRBJ2-2; either TRBD1 or TRBD2 may fit D (5 bases each). The CDR3 has 16 residues. V was trimmed by 4 bases and J by 2 bases, leaving 14 bases between them. CDR1 is SGHTA and CDR2 is FQGNSA in the germline V gene. CDR3 in amino acids: CASSSLGTENTGELFF. CDR3 nucleotide sequence: TGTGCCAGCAGCTCCTTAGGGACGGAAAACACCGGGGAGCTGTTTTTT.

This clonotype was observed many times. The chain joins TRBV23-1 to TRBJ2-2; 8 nucleotides match TRBD1. TRBV23-1 is an open reading frame whose function is uncertain. V lost 10 bases and J lost 4; bases outside the gene matches: 8. This CDR3 is 14 amino acids long. CDR3 nucleotides: TGCGCCAACTCAGGGGGCTTTAGCACCGGGGAGCTGTTTTTT. This sequence encodes CANSGGFSTGELFF.

This clonotype was counted many times. The J gene is TRBJ1-6, the V gene TRBV6-5, with a weak D call TRBD1 (5 bases). The germline V gene has CDR1 MNHEY and CDR2 SVGAGI. The CDR3 runs to 16 residues. V lost 5 bases and J 9 bases, leaving 20 bases between the germline ends. In DNA, the CDR3 is TGTGCCAGCAGTATTAGCCCCTCAGGGACGGGTTCACCCCTCCACTTT. It is translated as CASSISPSGTGSPLHF.